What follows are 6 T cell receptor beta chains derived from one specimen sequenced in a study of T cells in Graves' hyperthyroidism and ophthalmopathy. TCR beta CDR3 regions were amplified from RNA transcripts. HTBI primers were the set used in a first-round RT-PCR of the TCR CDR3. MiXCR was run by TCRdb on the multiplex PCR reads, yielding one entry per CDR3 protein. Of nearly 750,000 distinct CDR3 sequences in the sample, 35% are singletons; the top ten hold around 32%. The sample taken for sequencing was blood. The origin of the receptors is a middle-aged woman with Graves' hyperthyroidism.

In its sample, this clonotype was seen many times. This chain's CDR3 is CAISETTQSGTVGLYGYTF. CDR3 bases: TGTGCCATCAGTGAGACCACTCAATCCGGGACGGTAGGACTCTATGGCTACACCTTC. The gene calls are TRBV10-3 and TRBJ1-2, with TRBD1 as a possible D gene (5 bases). Trimming left V 2 bases short and J 4 bases short, with 26 bases between. This CDR3 region has 19 residues. The germline V gene has CDR1 ENHRY and CDR2 SYGVKD.

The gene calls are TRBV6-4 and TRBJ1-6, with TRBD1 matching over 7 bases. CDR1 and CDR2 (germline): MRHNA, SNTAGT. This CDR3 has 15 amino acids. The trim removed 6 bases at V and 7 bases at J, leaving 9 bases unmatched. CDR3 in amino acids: CASRERQGGNSPLHF. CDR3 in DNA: TGTGCCAGCAGAGAACGACAGGGAGGAAATTCACCCCTCCACTTT.

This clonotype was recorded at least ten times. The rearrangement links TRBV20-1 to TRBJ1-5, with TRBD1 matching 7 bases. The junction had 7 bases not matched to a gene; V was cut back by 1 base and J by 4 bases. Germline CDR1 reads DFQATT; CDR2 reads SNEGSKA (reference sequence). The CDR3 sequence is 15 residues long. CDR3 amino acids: CSARVGATGNQPQHF. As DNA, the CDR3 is TGCAGTGCTAGAGTGGGGGCGACAGGGAATCAGCCCCAGCATTTT.

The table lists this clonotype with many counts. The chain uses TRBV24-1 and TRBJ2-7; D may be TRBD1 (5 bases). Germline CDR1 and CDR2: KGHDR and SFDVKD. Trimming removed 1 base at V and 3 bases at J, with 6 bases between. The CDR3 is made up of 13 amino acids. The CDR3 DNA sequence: TGTGCCACCAGTGATTTTAGGGGCTACGAGCAGTACTTC. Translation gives CATSDFRGYEQYF.

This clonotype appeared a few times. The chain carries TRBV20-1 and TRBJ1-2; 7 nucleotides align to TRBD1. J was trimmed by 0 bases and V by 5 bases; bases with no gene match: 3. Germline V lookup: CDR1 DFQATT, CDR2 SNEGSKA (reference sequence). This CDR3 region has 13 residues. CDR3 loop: CSAGTDSNYGYTF. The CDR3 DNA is TGCAGTGCTGGGACAGATTCTAACTATGGCTACACCTTC.

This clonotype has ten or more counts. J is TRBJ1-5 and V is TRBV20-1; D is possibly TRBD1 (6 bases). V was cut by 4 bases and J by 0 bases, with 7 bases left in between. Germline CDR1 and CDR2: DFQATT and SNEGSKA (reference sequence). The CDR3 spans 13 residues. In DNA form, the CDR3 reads TGCAGTGCTAACAGGGATAGCAATCAGCCCCAGCATTTT. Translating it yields CSANRDSNQPQHF.